This T cell receptor (beta chain) was sequenced for a study of PD-1 blockade in mismatch repair-deficient tumors. The table came from immunoSEQ multiplex PCR; TCRdb's copy has only in-frame clones and leaves some out. The sample has under 150,000 clones, about 86% seen once. The CDR3 covers 13 residues. The ends were cut back, 5 bases at V and 1 base at J, with 8 bases in the middle. CDR1 and CDR2 from the germline V gene are PRHDT and FYEKMQ (reference sequence). The specimen was peripheral blood, collected 44 weeks after starting pembrolizumab. The sequence derives from an adult with mismatch repair-deficient cancer. This chain links TRBV13 with TRBJ1-1; the D is unclear. The CDR3 nucleotides read TGTGCCAGCAGCCTCGGTTCGAACACTGAAGCTTTCTTT. It translates to CASSLGSNTEAFF.